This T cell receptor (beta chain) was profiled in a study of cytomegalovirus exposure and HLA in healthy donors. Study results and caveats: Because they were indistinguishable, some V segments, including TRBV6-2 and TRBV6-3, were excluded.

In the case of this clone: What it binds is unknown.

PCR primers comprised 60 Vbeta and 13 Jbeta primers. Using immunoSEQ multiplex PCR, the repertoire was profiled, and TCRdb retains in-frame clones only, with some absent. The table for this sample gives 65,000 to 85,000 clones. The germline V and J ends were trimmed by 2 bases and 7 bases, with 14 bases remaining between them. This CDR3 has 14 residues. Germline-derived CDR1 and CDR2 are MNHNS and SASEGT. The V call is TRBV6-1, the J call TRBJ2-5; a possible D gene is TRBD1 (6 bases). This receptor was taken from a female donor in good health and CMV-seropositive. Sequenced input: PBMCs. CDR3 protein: CASSETGPYATQYF. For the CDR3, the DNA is TGTGCCAGCAGTGAAACAGGGCCTTATGCGACCCAGTACTTC.